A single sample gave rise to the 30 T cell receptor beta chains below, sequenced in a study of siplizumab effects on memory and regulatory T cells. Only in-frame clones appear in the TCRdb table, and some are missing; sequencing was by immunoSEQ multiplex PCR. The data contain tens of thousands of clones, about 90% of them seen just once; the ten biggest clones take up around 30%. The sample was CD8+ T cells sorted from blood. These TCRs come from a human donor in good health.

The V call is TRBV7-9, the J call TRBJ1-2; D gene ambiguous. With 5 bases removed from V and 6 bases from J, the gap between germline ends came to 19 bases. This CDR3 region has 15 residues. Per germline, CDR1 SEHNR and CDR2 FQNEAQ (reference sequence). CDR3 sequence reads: CASSRINEGWNGYTF. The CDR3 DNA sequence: TGTGCCAGCAGCCGGATTAACGAGGGCTGGAATGGCTACACCTTC.

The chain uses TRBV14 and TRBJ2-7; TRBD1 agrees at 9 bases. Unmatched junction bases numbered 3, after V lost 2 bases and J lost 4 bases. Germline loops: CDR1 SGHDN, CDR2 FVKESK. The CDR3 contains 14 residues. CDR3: CASSQYGTGYEQYF. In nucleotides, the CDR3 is TGTGCCAGCAGCCAATACGGGACAGGGTACGAGCAGTACTTC.

CDR3 protein: CASSLVFGGELFF. Here the CDR3 DNA reads TGTGCCAGCAGCTTAGTGTTTGGCGGGGAGCTGTTTTTT. The V and J genes are TRBV7-9 and TRBJ2-2; D is undetermined. V was cut by 1 base and J by 7 bases, with 7 bases left in between. CDR1 is SEHNR and CDR2 is FQNEAQ in the germline V gene (reference sequence). The CDR3 has 13 amino acids.

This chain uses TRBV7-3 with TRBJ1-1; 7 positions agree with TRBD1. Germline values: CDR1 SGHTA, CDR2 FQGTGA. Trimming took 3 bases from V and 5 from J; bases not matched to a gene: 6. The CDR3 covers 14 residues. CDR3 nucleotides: TGTGCCAGCAGCTTTACAGGGGCCGGGACTGAAGCTTTCTTT. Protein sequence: CASSFTGAGTEAFF.

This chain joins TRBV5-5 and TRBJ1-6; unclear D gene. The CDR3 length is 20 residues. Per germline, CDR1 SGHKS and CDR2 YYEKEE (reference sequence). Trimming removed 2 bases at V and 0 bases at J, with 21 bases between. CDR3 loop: CASSFLLFPARGSYNSPLHF. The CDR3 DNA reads TGTGCCAGCAGCTTTTTACTATTCCCCGCCAGAGGCTCCTATAATTCACCCCTCCACTTT.

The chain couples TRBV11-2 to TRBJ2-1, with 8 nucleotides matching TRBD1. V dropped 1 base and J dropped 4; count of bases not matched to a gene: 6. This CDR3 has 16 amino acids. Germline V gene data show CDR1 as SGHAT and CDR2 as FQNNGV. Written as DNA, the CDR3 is TGTGCCAGCAGCTTAGGACCCCAGGGGGCTTACAATGAGCAGTTCTTC. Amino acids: CASSLGPQGAYNEQFF.

CDR3 coding DNA: TGCGCCAGCACGCGGGGATGGACCTACGAGCAGTACTTC. It codes for CASTRGWTYEQYF. The V gene is TRBV23-1, the J gene TRBJ2-7, with D possibly TRBD2 on 6 matching bases. TRBV23-1 is assigned to the ORF class and has an uncertain function. The V end was cut by 7 bases, the J end by 2 bases, with 12 bases between. The CDR3 has 13 amino acids.

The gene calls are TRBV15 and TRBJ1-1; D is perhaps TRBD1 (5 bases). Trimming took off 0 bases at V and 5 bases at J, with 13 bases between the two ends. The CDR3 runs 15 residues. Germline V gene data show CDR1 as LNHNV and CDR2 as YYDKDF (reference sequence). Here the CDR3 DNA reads TGTGCCACCAGCAGAGATCGGCAGGGATGGACTGAAGCTTTCTTT. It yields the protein CATSRDRQGWTEAFF.

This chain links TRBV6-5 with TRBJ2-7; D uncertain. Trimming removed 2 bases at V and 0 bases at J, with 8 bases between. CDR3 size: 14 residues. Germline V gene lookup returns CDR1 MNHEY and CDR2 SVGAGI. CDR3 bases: TGTGCCAGCAGTTACGTGGCATCCTCCTACGAGCAGTACTTC. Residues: CASSYVASSYEQYF.

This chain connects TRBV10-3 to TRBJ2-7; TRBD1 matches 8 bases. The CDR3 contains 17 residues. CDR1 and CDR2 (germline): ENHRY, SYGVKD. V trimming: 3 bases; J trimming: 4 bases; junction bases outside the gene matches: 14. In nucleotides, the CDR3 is TGTGCCATCAGTGACCCCGACGGCAGGGGGCTTCTATACGAGCAGTACTTC. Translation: CAISDPDGRGLLYEQYF.

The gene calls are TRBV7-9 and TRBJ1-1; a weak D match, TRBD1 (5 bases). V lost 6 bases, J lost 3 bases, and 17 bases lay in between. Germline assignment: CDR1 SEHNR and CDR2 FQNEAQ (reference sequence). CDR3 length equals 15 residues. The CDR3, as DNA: TGTGCCAGCAGGAGGGTTGGGGCGAAGGACACTGAAGCTTTCTTT. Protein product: CASRRVGAKDTEAFF.

The CDR3, as DNA: TGTGCCAGTAGTCCCTTTGGACAGTACAATGAGCAGTTCTTC. It encodes CASSPFGQYNEQFF. The gene calls are TRBV19 and TRBJ2-1, with D tentatively TRBD1 (6 bases). Between the trimmed V and J ends, which lost 5 bases and 4 bases, there was a span of 12 bases. This CDR3 spans 14 amino acids. The V gene's germline CDR1 is LNHDA and CDR2 SQIVND (reference sequence).

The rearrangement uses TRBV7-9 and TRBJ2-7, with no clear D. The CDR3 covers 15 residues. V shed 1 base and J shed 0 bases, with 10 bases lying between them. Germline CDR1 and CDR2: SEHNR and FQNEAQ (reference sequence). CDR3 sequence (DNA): TGTGCCAGCAGCTTAGGCGGCACTATCTCCTACGAGCAGTACTTC. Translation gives CASSLGGTISYEQYF. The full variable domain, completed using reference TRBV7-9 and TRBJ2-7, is DTGVSQNPRHKITKRGQNVTFRCDPISEHNRLYWYRQTLGQGPEFLTYFQNEAQLEKSRLLSDRFSAERPKGSFSTLEIQRTEQGDSAMYLCASSLGGTISYEQYFGPGTRLTVT.

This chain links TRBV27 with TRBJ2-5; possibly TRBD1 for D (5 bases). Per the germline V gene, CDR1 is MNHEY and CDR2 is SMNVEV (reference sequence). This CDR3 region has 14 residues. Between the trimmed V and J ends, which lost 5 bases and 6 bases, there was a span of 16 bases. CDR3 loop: CASSPFQGAKTQYF. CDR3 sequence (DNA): TGTGCCAGCAGTCCATTCCAAGGGGCCAAGACCCAGTACTTC.

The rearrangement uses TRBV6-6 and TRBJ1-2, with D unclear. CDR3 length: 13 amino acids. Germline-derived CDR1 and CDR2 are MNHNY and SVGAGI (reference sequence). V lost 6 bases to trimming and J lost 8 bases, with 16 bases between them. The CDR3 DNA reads TGTGCCAGCAGGGTCTTAGACGGTTGGGGCTACACCTTC. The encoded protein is CASRVLDGWGYTF.

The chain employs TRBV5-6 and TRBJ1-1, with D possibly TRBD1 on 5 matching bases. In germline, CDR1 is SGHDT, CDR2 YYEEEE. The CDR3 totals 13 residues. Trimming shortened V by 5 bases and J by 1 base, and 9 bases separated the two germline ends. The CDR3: CASSHQGNTEAFF. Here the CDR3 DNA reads TGTGCCAGCAGTCATCAGGGGAACACTGAAGCTTTCTTT. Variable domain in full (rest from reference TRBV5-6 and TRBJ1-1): DAGVTQSPTHLIKTRGQQVTLRCSPKSGHDTVSWYQQALGQGPQFIFQYYEEEERQRGNFPDRFSGHQFPNYSSELNVNALLLGDSALYLCASSHQGNTEAFFGQGTRLTVV.

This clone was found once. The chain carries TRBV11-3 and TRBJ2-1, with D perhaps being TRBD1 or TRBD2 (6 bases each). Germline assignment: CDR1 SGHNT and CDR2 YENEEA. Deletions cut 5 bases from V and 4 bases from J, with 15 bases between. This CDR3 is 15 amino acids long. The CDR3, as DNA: TGTGCCAGCAGCGTGGGGGGCTTTGATTACAATGAGCAGTTCTTC. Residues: CASSVGGFDYNEQFF. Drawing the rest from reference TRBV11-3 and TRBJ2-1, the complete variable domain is EAGVVQSPRYKIIEKKQPVAFWCNPISGHNTLYWYLQNLGQGPELLIRYENEEAVDDSQLPKDRFSAERLKGVDSTLKIQPAELGDSAVYLCASSVGGFDYNEQFFGPGTRLTVL.

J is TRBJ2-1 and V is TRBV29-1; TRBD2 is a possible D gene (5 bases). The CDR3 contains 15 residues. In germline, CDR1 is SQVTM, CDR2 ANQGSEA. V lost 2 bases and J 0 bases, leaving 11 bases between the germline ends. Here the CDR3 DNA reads TGCAGCGTTGAAACCCAGCGGAGCTCCTACAATGAGCAGTTCTTC. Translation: CSVETQRSSYNEQFF.

CDR3 sequence (DNA): TGTGCCAGCAGCCTCTCACCCGGTGGAGGAGGGCACGAGCAGTACTTC. This gives the protein CASSLSPGGGGHEQYF. The chain recombines TRBV7-8 with TRBJ2-7; possibly TRBD2 for D (6 bases). V was shortened by 5 bases and J by 5 bases, with 22 bases between the two germline ends. CDR3 length: 16 residues. The germline CDR1 and CDR2 sequences are SGHVS and FQNEAQ.

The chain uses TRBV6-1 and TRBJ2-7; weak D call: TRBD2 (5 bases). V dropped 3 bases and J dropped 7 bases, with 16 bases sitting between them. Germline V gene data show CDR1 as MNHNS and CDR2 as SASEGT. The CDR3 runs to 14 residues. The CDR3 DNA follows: TGTGCCAGCAGTGACGCGGGTAATGGAGTGGAGCAGTACTTC. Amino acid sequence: CASSDAGNGVEQYF.

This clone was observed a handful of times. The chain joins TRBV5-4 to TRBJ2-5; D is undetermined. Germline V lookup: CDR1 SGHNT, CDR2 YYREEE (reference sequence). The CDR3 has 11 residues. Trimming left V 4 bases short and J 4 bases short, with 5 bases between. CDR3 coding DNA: TGTGCCAGCAGCATCGGAGAGACCCAGTACTTC. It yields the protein CASSIGETQYF.

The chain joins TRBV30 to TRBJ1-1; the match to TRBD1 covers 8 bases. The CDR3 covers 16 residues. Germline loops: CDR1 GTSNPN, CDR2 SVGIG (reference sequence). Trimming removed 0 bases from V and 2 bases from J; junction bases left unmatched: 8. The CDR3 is CAWSVRGQGLNTEAFF. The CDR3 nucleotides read TGTGCCTGGAGTGTACGCGGACAGGGCCTTAACACTGAAGCTTTCTTT.

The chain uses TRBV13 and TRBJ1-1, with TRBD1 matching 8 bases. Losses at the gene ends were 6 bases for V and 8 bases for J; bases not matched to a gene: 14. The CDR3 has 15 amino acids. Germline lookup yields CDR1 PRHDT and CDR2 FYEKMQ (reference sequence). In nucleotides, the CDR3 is TGTGCCAGCAGTTCCGTGGCAGGGGGCGGTATCGAAGCTTTCTTT. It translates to CASSSVAGGGIEAFF.

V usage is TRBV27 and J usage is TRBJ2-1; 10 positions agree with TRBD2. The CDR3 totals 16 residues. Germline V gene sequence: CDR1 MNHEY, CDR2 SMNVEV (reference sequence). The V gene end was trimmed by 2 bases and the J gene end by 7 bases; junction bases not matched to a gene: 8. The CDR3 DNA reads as TGTGCCAGCAGTTTAGTTGGTCCTAGCGGGAGTAATGAGCAGTTCTTC. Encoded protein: CASSLVGPSGSNEQFF.

In DNA, the CDR3 is TGTGCCAGCAGCTTCGCGCTAGCGGGAGCCATGGCCTACGAGCAGTACTTC. Translating gives CASSFALAGAMAYEQYF. The genes are TRBV7-6 and TRBJ2-7; 10 bases are shared with TRBD2. Germline CDR1 is SGHVS and CDR2 is FNYEAQ. Trimming took 3 bases from V and 2 from J; bases not matched to a gene: 10. The CDR3 runs 17 residues.

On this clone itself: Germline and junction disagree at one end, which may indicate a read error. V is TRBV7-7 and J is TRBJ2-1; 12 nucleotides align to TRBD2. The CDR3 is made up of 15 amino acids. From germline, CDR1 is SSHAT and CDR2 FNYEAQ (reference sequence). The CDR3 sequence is CASSLTSGGYNEQFF. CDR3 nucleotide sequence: TGTGCTAGCAGCTTGACTAGCGGGGGTTACAATGAGCAGTTCTTC.

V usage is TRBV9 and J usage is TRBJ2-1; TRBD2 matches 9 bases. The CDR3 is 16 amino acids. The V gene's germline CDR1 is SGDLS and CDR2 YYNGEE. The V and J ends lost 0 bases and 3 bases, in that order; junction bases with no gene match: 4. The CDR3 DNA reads TGTGCCAGCAGCGTAGAGAGTAGCGGGAGCTACAATGAGCAGTTCTTC. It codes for CASSVESSGSYNEQFF. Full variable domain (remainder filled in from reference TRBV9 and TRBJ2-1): DSGVTQTPKHLITATGQRVTLRCSPRSGDLSVYWYQQSLDQGLQFLIQYYNGEERAKGNILERFSAQQFPDLHSELNLSSLELGDSALYFCASSVESSGSYNEQFFGPGTRLTVL.

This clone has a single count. CDR3 loop: CASMGRGPPEAFF. CDR3 sequence (DNA): TGTGCCAGCATGGGGAGGGGGCCCCCTGAAGCTTTCTTT. The chain has TRBV2 and TRBJ1-1; 7 bases align to TRBD1. In germline, CDR1 is SNHLY, CDR2 FYNNEI. The CDR3 has 13 amino acids. Trimming at V came to 7 bases and at J to 6 bases, leaving 8 bases not matched to a gene.

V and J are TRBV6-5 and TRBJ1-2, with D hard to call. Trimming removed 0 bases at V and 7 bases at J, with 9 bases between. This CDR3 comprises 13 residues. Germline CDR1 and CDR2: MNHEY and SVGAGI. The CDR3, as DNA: TGTGCCAGCAGTTACTCGATGGGTTTTGGCTACACCTTC. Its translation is CASSYSMGFGYTF.

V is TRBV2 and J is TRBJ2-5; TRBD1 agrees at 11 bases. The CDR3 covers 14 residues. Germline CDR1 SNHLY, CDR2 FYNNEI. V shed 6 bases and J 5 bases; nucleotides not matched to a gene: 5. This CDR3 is CASRWTGGIETQYF. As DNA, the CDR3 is TGTGCCAGCAGATGGACAGGGGGCATCGAGACCCAGTACTTC.